The clone carrying this T cell receptor beta chain has at least ten counts. The antigen is unknown. As for time point: newly diagnosed GD, antithyroid drugs for less than 3 months. PBMC RNA served as the TCR library source. Graves' disease diagnosis was established per American Thyroid Association guidelines. In germline, CDR1 is MDHEN, CDR2 SYDVKM. V was pared by 6 bases and J by 3 bases, with 14 bases between. This CDR3 is built from 15 residues. The source of the sample is a study of regulatory T cells in long-lasting Graves disease. The study's findings and limits: When disease was persistent, TRBV28, TRBJ1-2 and TRBJ2-5 were the favored segments.

Building the TCR beta libraries relied on iRepertoire HTBI primers, and CDR3 regions underwent Arm-PCR. A single record per CDR3 protein comes from TCRdb applying MiXCR to the multiplex PCR reads. The repertoire holds 550,000 or so distinct CDR3 sequences, with around 12% as singletons. The same sample was also used in a study of T cells in Graves' hyperthyroidism and ophthalmopathy. From that report: Each diagnosis was grounded in clinical symptoms, serum thyroxine and TRAb, thyroid ultrasound, and orbital computed tomography. Most expanded thyroid clonotypes above 0.001 also appeared in blood.

The J gene is TRBJ2-2, the V gene TRBV28; TRBD2 is a possible D gene (6 bases). The sequence derives from a young woman with Graves disease. The sequenced sample was peripheral blood mononuclear cells (PBMCs), obtained at new diagnosis, from a patient treated with antithyroid drugs. In nucleotides, the CDR3 is TGTGCCAGCAGCCCGGGCGGGACCCACACCGGGGAGCTGTTTTTT. Residues: CASSPGGTHTGELFF.